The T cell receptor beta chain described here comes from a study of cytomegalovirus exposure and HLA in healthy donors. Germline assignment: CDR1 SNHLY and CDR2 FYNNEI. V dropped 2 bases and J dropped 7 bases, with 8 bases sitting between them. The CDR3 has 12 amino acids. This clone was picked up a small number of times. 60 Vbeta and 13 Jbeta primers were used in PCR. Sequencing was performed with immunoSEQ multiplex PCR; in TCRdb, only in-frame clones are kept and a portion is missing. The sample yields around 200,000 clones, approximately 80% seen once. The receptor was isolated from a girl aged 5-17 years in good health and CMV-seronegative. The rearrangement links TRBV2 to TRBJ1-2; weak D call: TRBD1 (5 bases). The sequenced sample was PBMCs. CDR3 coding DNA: TGTGCCAGCAGTGAACAAGGGGCTGGCTACACCTTC. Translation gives CASSEQGAGYTF.